A selection of T cell receptor beta chains follows, all from one sample in a study of OX40 agonist ivuxolimab in advanced cancers. Here immunoSEQ multiplex PCR was the method, and the copy in TCRdb shows in-frame clones only, minus some. The table has some 65,000 clones, about 85% seen once; the top ten hold 2% to 2.5%. The sample in question was CD4+ or CD8+ T cells sorted from blood, obtained in a trial of the OX40 agonist ivuxolimab. All receptors come from an adult with an advanced solid tumor such as melanoma, head and neck, liver or kidney cancer. CDR3s leave out the opening cysteine and the closing phenylalanine or tryptophan. Fields, in order: V gene, J gene, CDR3 protein.

TRBV21-1	TRBJ1-5	ASSILHNQPQH
TRBV18	TRBJ1-5	ASSPSQGGTGAQH
TRBV7-2	TRBJ2-7	ASSLKGGLGYEQY
TRBV7-8	TRBJ2-2	ASSLTLGGGELF
TRBV30	TRBJ1-5	AWTGQGWMGKADQPQH
TRBV30	TRBJ2-7	AWSVQAGGPYEQY
TRBV7-7	TRBJ2-1	ASSLLPGQDPYNEQF
TRBV5-1	TRBJ1-2	ASSGGTVWDGYT
TRBV11-2	TRBJ2-3	ASSPLSGRVTDTQY
TRBV6-5	TRBJ1-1	ASSRTGLEVESF
TRBV5-1	TRBJ2-3	ASSLMPSGTDTQY
TRBV5-4	TRBJ2-7	ASRAGTSGPSGEQY
TRBV6-1	TRBJ1-2	ASSEGMGGGYT
TRBV28	TRBJ1-1	ASSLPEMKAF
TRBV6-1	TRBJ1-6	ASSDPGGPPLH
TRBV20-1	TRBJ1-1	SARVYTEAF
TRBV15	TRBJ2-7	ATSRDLDLGGEQY
TRBV4-3	TRBJ2-3	ASSQGLSGATTDTQY
TRBV5-6	TRBJ1-3	ASSSPGPISGNTIY
TRBV10-3	TRBJ1-2	AISVGSGGYT
TRBV30	TRBJ1-5	AWGTNRQGPSQPQH
TRBV27	TRBJ1-1	ASSRQPGLNTEAF
TRBV7-9	TRBJ2-7	ASSLAGGQGYEQY
TRBV5-8	TRBJ1-2	ASSQGPLAHYGYT
TRBV19	TRBJ1-2	ATTQGSGRAASYGYT
TRBV11-2	TRBJ2-7	ASSLDRTQAYEQY
TRBV14	TRBJ1-2	ASSQAFPGGSGGYT
TRBV10-3	TRBJ1-1	ATAPGKNTEAF
TRBV5-1	TRBJ2-5	ASRTGTNLGETQY
TRBV7-9	TRBJ1-1	ASSDRQGDTEAF
TRBV27	.	ASSLYPSGPYEQY
TRBV5-1	TRBJ2-3	ASSSDSYTDTQY